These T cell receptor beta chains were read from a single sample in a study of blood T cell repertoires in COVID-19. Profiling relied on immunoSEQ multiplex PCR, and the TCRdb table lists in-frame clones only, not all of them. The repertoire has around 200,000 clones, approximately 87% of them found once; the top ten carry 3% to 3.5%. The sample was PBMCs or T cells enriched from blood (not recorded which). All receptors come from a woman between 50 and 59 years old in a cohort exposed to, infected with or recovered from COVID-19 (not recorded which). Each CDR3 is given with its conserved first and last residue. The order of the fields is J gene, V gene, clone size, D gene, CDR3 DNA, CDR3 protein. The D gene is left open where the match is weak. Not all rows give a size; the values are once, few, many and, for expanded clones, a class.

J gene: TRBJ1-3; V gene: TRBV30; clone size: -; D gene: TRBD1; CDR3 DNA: TGTGCCTGGAGTTTTTCGACAGGGCTGAACTCTGGAAACACCATATATTTT; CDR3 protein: CAWSFSTGLNSGNTIYF
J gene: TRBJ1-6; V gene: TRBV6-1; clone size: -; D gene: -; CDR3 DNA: TGTGCCAGCAGTATACGCGGGTTTTGGGCACCCCTCCACTTT; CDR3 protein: CASSIRGFWAPLHF
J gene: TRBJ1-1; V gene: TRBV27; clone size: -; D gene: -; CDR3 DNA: TGTGCCAGCAGTTCTCAGGCGTCACTGAACACTGAAGCTTTCTTT; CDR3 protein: CASSSQASLNTEAFF
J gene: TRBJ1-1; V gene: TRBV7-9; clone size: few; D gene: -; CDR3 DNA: TGTGCCAGCAGCCCAGGGGTGACGAGGACTGAAGCTTTCTTT; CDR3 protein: CASSPGVTRTEAFF
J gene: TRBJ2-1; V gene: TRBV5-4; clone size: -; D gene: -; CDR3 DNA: TGTGCCAGCAGCCCAGGACTAAACTACAATGAGCAGTTCTTC; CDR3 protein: CASSPGLNYNEQFF
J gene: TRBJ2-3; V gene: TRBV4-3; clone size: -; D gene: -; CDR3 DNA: TGCGCCAGCAGCCAGGTTGTACAGGGTGGCGGAACAGATACGCAGTATTTT; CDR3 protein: CASSQVVQGGGTDTQYF
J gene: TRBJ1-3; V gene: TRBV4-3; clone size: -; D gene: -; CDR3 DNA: TGCGCCAGCAGCCAATCGGGGGGGCACTCTGGAAACACCATATATTTT; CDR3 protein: CASSQSGGHSGNTIYF
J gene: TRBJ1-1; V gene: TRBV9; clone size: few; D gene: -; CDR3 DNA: TGTGCCAGCAGCCCCCTGGATCTACCAACCTTGGGTCCGGAGCTATTGAACACTGAAGCTTTCTTT; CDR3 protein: CASSPLDLPTLGPELLNTEAFF
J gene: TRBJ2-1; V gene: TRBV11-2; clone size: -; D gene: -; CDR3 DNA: TGTGCCAGCAGCTTACGAGGGGGGGTAGATGAGCAGTTCTTC; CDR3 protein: CASSLRGGVDEQFF
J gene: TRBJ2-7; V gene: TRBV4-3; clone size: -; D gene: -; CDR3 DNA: TGCGCCAGCAGCCAAGATGGCGTCGGGAACGAGCAGTACTTC; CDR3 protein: CASSQDGVGNEQYF
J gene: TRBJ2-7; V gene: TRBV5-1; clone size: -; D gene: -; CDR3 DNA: TGCGCCAGCAGCCTGGACAGCCCTACCCCCTACTACGAGCAGTACTTC; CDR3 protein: CASSLDSPTPYYEQYF
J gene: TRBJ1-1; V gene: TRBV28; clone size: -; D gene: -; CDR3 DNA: TGTGCCAGCAGTTCTGGGGCGGTAACAGGGTATGGCACTGAAGCTTTCTTT; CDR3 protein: CASSSGAVTGYGTEAFF
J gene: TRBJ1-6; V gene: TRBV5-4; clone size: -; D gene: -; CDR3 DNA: TGTGCCAGCAGCCGGGGAGGGAGCTCCTATAATTCACCCCTCCACTTT; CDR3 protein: CASSRGGSSYNSPLHF